This T cell receptor beta chain was documented in a study of shared clonotypes between healthy human individuals. Whole-study results and caveats: Collection of samples was limited to blood; tissue repertoires likely differ.

The CD4+ fraction was divided into a CD45RA+ naive subset and a CD45RA-negative memory subset. Germline V gives CDR1 SGHRS, CDR2 YFSETQ. V lost 1 base and J 5 bases, leaving 9 bases between the germline ends. The CDR3 is made up of 13 amino acids. Original analysis: Junction-only sequences without quality scores came from ImmunoSEQ, so filtering differed. Profiled with immunoSEQ multiplex PCR; TCRdb holds only in-frame clones, not every one. V and J calls and clone size are those listed in that table; D and trimming were worked out from the DNA. The sample shows about 2.4 million clones, roughly 93% of them seen only once. As to this clone: Its target is unknown. Other nucleotide sequences in the sample specify the same CDR3.

What was sequenced was naive CD4+ T cells from PBMCs. The subset is: CD45RA+ positively selected. The genes are TRBV5-1 and TRBJ2-5; the D gene is possibly TRBD1 (5 bases). The receptor's source is a young man in good health. Some clones in this sample may be carry-over from other donors' samples. CDR3 sequence (DNA): TGCGCCAGCAGCTTGTCAGGGTTTGAGACCCAGTACTTC. Translating it yields CASSLSGFETQYF.